A selection of T cell receptor beta chains follows, all from one sample in a study of early T cells in non-severe SARS-CoV-2 infection. TCRdb analysed the 5' RACE reads with MiXCR anew, one entry per CDR3 protein. The data hold roughly 60,000 distinct CDR3 sequences, with around 11% observed a single time. The sequencing used whole blood, collected at baseline. The receptor source for this set is an adult who was a healthcare worker with PCR-confirmed SARS-CoV-2 infection or an uninfected control (not recorded which). CDR3s include the opening cysteine and the closing phenylalanine or tryptophan. D genes are given only for firm matches. Clone size is stated in some rows and not others, as once, few, many or a class when expanded.

clone size: many; J gene: TRBJ1-1; CDR3 length: 18; V gene: TRBV18; D gene: TRBD1; CDR3 DNA: TGTGCCAGCTCACCCGTTCTATCCGGACAGGGACTGAACACTGAAGCTTTCTTT; CDR3 protein: CASSPVLSGQGLNTEAFF
clone size: many; J gene: TRBJ1-2; CDR3 length: 18; V gene: TRBV27; D gene: TRBD1; CDR3 DNA: TGTGCCAGCCAAGGGATTGGATCGGCAGGGGGCGGTTCCTATGGCTACACCTTC; CDR3 protein: CASQGIGSAGGGSYGYTF
clone size: few; J gene: TRBJ1-2; CDR3 length: 15; V gene: TRBV4-1; D gene: -; CDR3 DNA: TGCGCCAGCAGCCAAGAACGGACACCCAACTATGGCTACACCTTC; CDR3 protein: CASSQERTPNYGYTF
clone size: -; J gene: TRBJ2-7; CDR3 length: 13; V gene: TRBV11-3; D gene: -; CDR3 DNA: TGTGCCAGCAGCTTCACGGGGTCCTACGAGCAGTACTTC; CDR3 protein: CASSFTGSYEQYF
clone size: many; J gene: TRBJ2-7; CDR3 length: 15; V gene: TRBV5-1; D gene: -; CDR3 DNA: TGCGCCAGCAGCTTGTCCCCAGTGGGGACCTACGAGCAGTACTTC; CDR3 protein: CASSLSPVGTYEQYF
clone size: -; J gene: TRBJ1-2; CDR3 length: 14; V gene: TRBV20-1; D gene: -; CDR3 DNA: TGCAGTGCTAGTCACTCCCTTACCCCCTATGGCTACACCTTC; CDR3 protein: CSASHSLTPYGYTF
clone size: -; J gene: TRBJ1-2; CDR3 length: 13; V gene: TRBV6-5; D gene: -; CDR3 DNA: TGTGCCAGCGCGCGGGGGGCAGGCTATGGCTACACCTTC; CDR3 protein: CASARGAGYGYTF
clone size: -; J gene: TRBJ2-2; CDR3 length: 15; V gene: TRBV9; D gene: TRBD1; CDR3 DNA: TGTGCCAGCAGCGTCCAAACAGGGGCCACCGGGGAGCTGTTTTTT; CDR3 protein: CASSVQTGATGELFF
clone size: many; J gene: TRBJ1-5; CDR3 length: 14; V gene: TRBV18; D gene: -; CDR3 DNA: TGTGCCAGCTCACCGGTCGGAGTAACGCAGCCCCAGCATTTT; CDR3 protein: CASSPVGVTQPQHF
clone size: -; J gene: TRBJ1-2; CDR3 length: 15; V gene: TRBV19; D gene: TRBD1; CDR3 DNA: TGTGCCGGCCCTGGGGGGACAGGGGCGAACTATGGCTACACCTTC; CDR3 protein: CAGPGGTGANYGYTF
clone size: -; J gene: TRBJ2-1; CDR3 length: 15; V gene: TRBV18; D gene: -; CDR3 DNA: TGTGCCAGCTCACCATTACTCGTCAGGGGCGATGAGCAGTTCTTC; CDR3 protein: CASSPLLVRGDEQFF
clone size: -; J gene: TRBJ2-5; CDR3 length: 15; V gene: TRBV20-1; D gene: TRBD2; CDR3 DNA: TGCAGTGCTCCGCCTGCGGCTAGCGGCCAAGAGACCCAGTACTTC; CDR3 protein: CSAPPAASGQETQYF
clone size: many; J gene: TRBJ1-2; CDR3 length: 16; V gene: TRBV7-6; D gene: TRBD1; CDR3 DNA: TGTGCCAGCAGCTCGCAGACAGGGTCGAATAGCTATGGCTACACCTTC; CDR3 protein: CASSSQTGSNSYGYTF
clone size: many; J gene: TRBJ1-2; CDR3 length: 16; V gene: TRBV6-1; D gene: -; CDR3 DNA: TGTGCCAGCACCTCTAGAAGCCTGACAGTTACCTATGGCTACACCTTC; CDR3 protein: CASTSRSLTVTYGYTF
clone size: many; J gene: TRBJ2-3; CDR3 length: 14; V gene: TRBV6-5; D gene: -; CDR3 DNA: TGTGCCAGCAGTTCTGGCAGTAGCACAGATACGCAGTATTTT; CDR3 protein: CASSSGSSTDTQYF
clone size: -; J gene: TRBJ2-1; CDR3 length: 19; V gene: TRBV6-1; D gene: TRBD1; CDR3 DNA: TGTGCCAGCAGTGAAATTTTTGACAGGGGAACAGGGCTGTACAATGAGCAGTTCTTC; CDR3 protein: CASSEIFDRGTGLYNEQFF
clone size: -; J gene: TRBJ2-7; CDR3 length: 12; V gene: TRBV18; D gene: -; CDR3 DNA: TGTGCCAGCTCACCACCCTCGAGGGAGCAGTACTTC; CDR3 protein: CASSPPSREQYF
clone size: -; J gene: TRBJ1-1; CDR3 length: 12; V gene: TRBV29-1; D gene: -; CDR3 DNA: TGCAGCGTTGATAGGACAAACACTGAAGCTTTCTTT; CDR3 protein: CSVDRTNTEAFF
clone size: -; J gene: TRBJ2-5; CDR3 length: 14; V gene: TRBV20-1; D gene: -; CDR3 DNA: TGCAGTGCTAGGGTGTTTGCTGGGCAAGAGACCCAGTACTTC; CDR3 protein: CSARVFAGQETQYF
clone size: -; J gene: TRBJ2-1; CDR3 length: 15; V gene: TRBV13; D gene: -; CDR3 DNA: TGTGCCAGCAGCTTAGGACAGGGTGGTCGGGATGAGCAGTTCTTC; CDR3 protein: CASSLGQGGRDEQFF
clone size: few; J gene: TRBJ1-4; CDR3 length: 14; V gene: TRBV7-2; D gene: -; CDR3 DNA: TGTGCCAGCAAGGGCCAGTCAACTAATGAAAAACTGTTTTTT; CDR3 protein: CASKGQSTNEKLFF
clone size: -; J gene: TRBJ1-3; CDR3 length: 14; V gene: TRBV7-6; D gene: -; CDR3 DNA: TGTGCCAGCAGCGGAGTTGGACAGGGAAACACCATATATTTT; CDR3 protein: CASSGVGQGNTIYF
clone size: -; J gene: TRBJ1-5; CDR3 length: 16; V gene: TRBV12-3/TRBV12-4; D gene: -; CDR3 DNA: TGTGCCAGCAGTTTGTATCCAGGGTATAGCAATCAGCCCCAGCATTTT; CDR3 protein: CASSLYPGYSNQPQHF
clone size: -; J gene: TRBJ1-2; CDR3 length: 16; V gene: TRBV6-2/TRBV6-3; D gene: TRBD1; CDR3 DNA: TGTGCCAGCAGCCGGGCGATGGGCGGGACAGACTATGGCTACACCTTC; CDR3 protein: CASSRAMGGTDYGYTF
clone size: few; J gene: TRBJ1-5; CDR3 length: 15; V gene: TRBV5-6; D gene: -; CDR3 DNA: TGTGCCAGCAGCTTGGGCCTGTATAGCAATCAGCCCCAGCATTTT; CDR3 protein: CASSLGLYSNQPQHF
clone size: -; J gene: TRBJ2-7; CDR3 length: 14; V gene: TRBV6-2/TRBV6-3; D gene: TRBD1; CDR3 DNA: TGTGCCAGCAACCCGGGACAGTACTCCTACGAGCAGTACTTC; CDR3 protein: CASNPGQYSYEQYF
clone size: -; J gene: TRBJ2-3; CDR3 length: 17; V gene: TRBV7-2; D gene: TRBD2; CDR3 DNA: TGTGCCAGCAGCTTGAGCGGGGGGGCTGGTCTCACAGATACGCAGTATTTT; CDR3 protein: CASSLSGGAGLTDTQYF
clone size: -; J gene: TRBJ2-3; CDR3 length: 13; V gene: TRBV19; D gene: TRBD2; CDR3 DNA: TGTGCCAGTAATAGCGGGAGAACAGATACGCAGTATTTT; CDR3 protein: CASNSGRTDTQYF
clone size: few; J gene: TRBJ1-3; CDR3 length: 16; V gene: TRBV7-6; D gene: TRBD1; CDR3 DNA: TGTGCCAGCAGCGCCTACCGGGACAGCTCTGGAAACACCATATATTTT; CDR3 protein: CASSAYRDSSGNTIYF
clone size: few; J gene: TRBJ2-3; CDR3 length: 13; V gene: TRBV6-2/TRBV6-3; D gene: -; CDR3 DNA: TGTGCCAGCAGTTACTCTAGCACAGATACGCAGTATTTT; CDR3 protein: CASSYSSTDTQYF
clone size: many; J gene: TRBJ2-3; CDR3 length: 13; V gene: TRBV29-1; D gene: -; CDR3 DNA: TGCAGCGTCTCTAGTGGGGTTACAGATACGCAGTATTTT; CDR3 protein: CSVSSGVTDTQYF
clone size: few; J gene: TRBJ1-5; CDR3 length: 13; V gene: TRBV5-5; D gene: TRBD1; CDR3 DNA: TGTGCCAGCAGCTCCTTACAGGGGGAGCCCCAGCATTTT; CDR3 protein: CASSSLQGEPQHF
clone size: -; J gene: TRBJ2-2; CDR3 length: 16; V gene: TRBV10-2; D gene: TRBD2; CDR3 DNA: TGCGCCAGCAGCGGGCTCGGACTAGCGGGTCCCGGGGAGCTGTTTTTT; CDR3 protein: CASSGLGLAGPGELFF
clone size: many; J gene: TRBJ1-1; CDR3 length: 15; V gene: TRBV10-2; D gene: -; CDR3 DNA: TGCGCCAGCAGTGAGAGGCGGGCCACGAACACTGAAGCTTTCTTT; CDR3 protein: CASSERRATNTEAFF
clone size: few; J gene: TRBJ1-5; CDR3 length: 16; V gene: TRBV4-1; D gene: -; CDR3 DNA: TGCGCCAGCAGCCATACGAGGGGTATCGGCAATCAGCCCCAGCATTTT; CDR3 protein: CASSHTRGIGNQPQHF
clone size: few; J gene: TRBJ2-1; CDR3 length: 14; V gene: TRBV5-4; D gene: -; CDR3 DNA: TGTGCCAGCGCGAGGGACCCAATGTACAATGAGCAGTTCTTC; CDR3 protein: CASARDPMYNEQFF
clone size: few; J gene: TRBJ1-5; CDR3 length: 14; V gene: TRBV9; D gene: -; CDR3 DNA: TGTGCCAGCAGCGTAGGGCCAGGTTCACAGCCCCAGCATTTT; CDR3 protein: CASSVGPGSQPQHF
clone size: few; J gene: TRBJ2-2; CDR3 length: 19; V gene: TRBV2; D gene: TRBD2; CDR3 DNA: TGTGCCAGCAGTCGCCACGGACTAGCGGGGGGGACGAACACCGGGGAGCTGTTTTTT; CDR3 protein: CASSRHGLAGGTNTGELFF
clone size: few; J gene: TRBJ1-2; CDR3 length: 14; V gene: TRBV7-6; D gene: -; CDR3 DNA: TGTGCCAGCAGCTTAGGGGGGCAGGACTATGGCTACACCTTC; CDR3 protein: CASSLGGQDYGYTF
clone size: -; J gene: TRBJ1-4; CDR3 length: 15; V gene: TRBV3-1; D gene: -; CDR3 DNA: TGTGCCAGCAGCCAAGACGGCTTCTCCAATGAAAAACTGTTTTTT; CDR3 protein: CASSQDGFSNEKLFF
clone size: -; J gene: TRBJ2-5; CDR3 length: 15; V gene: TRBV24-1; D gene: TRBD1; CDR3 DNA: TGTGCCACCAGTGAGGGGACAGGGGGCCAAGAGACCCAGTACTTC; CDR3 protein: CATSEGTGGQETQYF
clone size: few; J gene: TRBJ2-7; CDR3 length: 14; V gene: TRBV11-2; D gene: -; CDR3 DNA: TGTGCCAGCAGCTTCGATCCAGGGCCGTACGAGCAGTACTTC; CDR3 protein: CASSFDPGPYEQYF
clone size: few; J gene: TRBJ2-1; CDR3 length: 14; V gene: TRBV21-1; D gene: -; CDR3 DNA: TGTGCCAGCACCCCGGTTAGCGGGGGGCCCCAGCAGTTCTTC; CDR3 protein: CASTPVSGGPQQFF
clone size: many; J gene: TRBJ2-3; CDR3 length: 14; V gene: TRBV12-3/TRBV12-4; D gene: -; CDR3 DNA: TGTGCCAGCAGGTTAACGGGGTACACAGATACGCAGTATTTT; CDR3 protein: CASRLTGYTDTQYF
clone size: -; J gene: TRBJ1-1; CDR3 length: 15; V gene: TRBV10-1; D gene: -; CDR3 DNA: TGCGCCAGCAGTGAGTCGATAGCACTGAACACTGAAGCTTTCTTT; CDR3 protein: CASSESIALNTEAFF
clone size: few; J gene: TRBJ2-1; CDR3 length: 15; V gene: TRBV20-1; D gene: TRBD2; CDR3 DNA: TGCAGTGCTAGAGATCCGGGGGGGCCGGGCAATGAGCAGTTCTTC; CDR3 protein: CSARDPGGPGNEQFF
clone size: few; J gene: TRBJ2-5; CDR3 length: 17; V gene: TRBV4-2; D gene: -; CDR3 DNA: TGTGCCAGCAGCCAAGAAGGGACAGCGGGGAATAAAGAGACCCAGTACTTC; CDR3 protein: CASSQEGTAGNKETQYF
clone size: few; J gene: TRBJ2-3; CDR3 length: 16; V gene: TRBV5-1; D gene: TRBD2; CDR3 DNA: TGCGCCAGCAGCTTGGGTTCTAGCGGACCATCAGATACGCAGTATTTT; CDR3 protein: CASSLGSSGPSDTQYF
clone size: few; J gene: TRBJ2-3; CDR3 length: 15; V gene: TRBV28; D gene: TRBD2; CDR3 DNA: TGTGCCAGCAGTTCTTTAGCGGGGGGGCGAGATACGCAGTATTTT; CDR3 protein: CASSSLAGGRDTQYF
clone size: few; J gene: TRBJ2-7; CDR3 length: 14; V gene: TRBV20-1; D gene: TRBD1; CDR3 DNA: TGCAGTGCTAGATCTGCAGGGGGTGTCTACGAGCAGTACTTC; CDR3 protein: CSARSAGGVYEQYF